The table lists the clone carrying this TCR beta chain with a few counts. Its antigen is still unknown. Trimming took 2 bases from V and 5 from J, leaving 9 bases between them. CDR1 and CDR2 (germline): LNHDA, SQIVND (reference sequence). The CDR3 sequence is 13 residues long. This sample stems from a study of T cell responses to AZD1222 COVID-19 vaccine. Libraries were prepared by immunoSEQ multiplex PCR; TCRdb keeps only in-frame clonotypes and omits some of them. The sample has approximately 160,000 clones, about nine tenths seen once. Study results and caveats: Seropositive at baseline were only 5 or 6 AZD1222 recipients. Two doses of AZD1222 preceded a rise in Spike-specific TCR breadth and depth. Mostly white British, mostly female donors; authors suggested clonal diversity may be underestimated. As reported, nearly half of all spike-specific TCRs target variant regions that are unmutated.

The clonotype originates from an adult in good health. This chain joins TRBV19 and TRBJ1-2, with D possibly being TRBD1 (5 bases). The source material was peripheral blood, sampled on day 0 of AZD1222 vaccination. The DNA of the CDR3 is TGTGCCAGTAGTATAACAGGACCTTATGGCTACACCTTC. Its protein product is CASSITGPYGYTF.